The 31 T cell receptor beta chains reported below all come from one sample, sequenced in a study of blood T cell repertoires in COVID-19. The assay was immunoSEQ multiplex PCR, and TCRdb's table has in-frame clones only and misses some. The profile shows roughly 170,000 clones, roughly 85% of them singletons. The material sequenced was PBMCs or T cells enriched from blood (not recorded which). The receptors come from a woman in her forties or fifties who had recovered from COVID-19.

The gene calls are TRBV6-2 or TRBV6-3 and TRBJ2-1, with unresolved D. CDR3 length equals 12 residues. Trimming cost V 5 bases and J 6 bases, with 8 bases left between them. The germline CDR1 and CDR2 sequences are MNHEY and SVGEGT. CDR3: CASSAIGNEQFF. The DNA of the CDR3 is TGTGCCAGCAGTGCAATCGGCAATGAGCAGTTCTTC.

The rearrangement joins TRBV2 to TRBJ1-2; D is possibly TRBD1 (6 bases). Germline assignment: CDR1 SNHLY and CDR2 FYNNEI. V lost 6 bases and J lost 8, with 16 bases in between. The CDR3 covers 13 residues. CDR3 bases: TGTGCCAGCAGACAACAGGGTCTGTTAGGCTACACCTTC. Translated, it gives CASRQQGLLGYTF.

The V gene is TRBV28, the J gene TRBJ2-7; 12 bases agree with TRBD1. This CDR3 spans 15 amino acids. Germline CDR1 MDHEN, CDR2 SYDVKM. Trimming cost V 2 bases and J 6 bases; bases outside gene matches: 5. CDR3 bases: TGTGCCAGCAGTTTAGCCGGGACAGGGGGCGGCGAGCAGTACGTC. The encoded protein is CASSLAGTGGGEQYV.

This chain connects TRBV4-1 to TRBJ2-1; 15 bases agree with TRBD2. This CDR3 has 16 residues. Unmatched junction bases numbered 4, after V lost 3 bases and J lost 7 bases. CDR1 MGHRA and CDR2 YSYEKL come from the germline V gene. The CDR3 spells CASSQPGTSGRNEQFF. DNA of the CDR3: TGCGCCAGCAGCCAGCCCGGGACTAGCGGGAGGAATGAGCAGTTCTTC.

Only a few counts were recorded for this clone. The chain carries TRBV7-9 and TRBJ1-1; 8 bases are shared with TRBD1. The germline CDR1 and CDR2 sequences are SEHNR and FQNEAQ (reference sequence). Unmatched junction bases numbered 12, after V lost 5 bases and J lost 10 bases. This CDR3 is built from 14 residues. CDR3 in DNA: TGTGCCAGCAGCCCCCGGACAGGGACCGGGGGAGCTTTCTTT. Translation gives CASSPRTGTGGAFF.

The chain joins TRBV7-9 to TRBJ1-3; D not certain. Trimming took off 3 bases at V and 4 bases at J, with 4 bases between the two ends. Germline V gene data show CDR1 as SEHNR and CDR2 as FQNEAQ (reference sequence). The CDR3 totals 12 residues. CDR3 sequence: CASSLEGNTIYF. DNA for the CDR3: TGTGCCAGCAGCTTGGAGGGAAACACCATATATTTT.

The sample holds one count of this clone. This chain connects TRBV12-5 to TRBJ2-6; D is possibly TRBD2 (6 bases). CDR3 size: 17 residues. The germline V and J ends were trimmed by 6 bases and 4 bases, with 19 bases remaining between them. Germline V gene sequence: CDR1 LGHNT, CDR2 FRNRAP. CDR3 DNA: TGTGCTAGTGGCCGGACTAAGGTTGTAGCCGGGGCCAACGTCCTGACTTTC. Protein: CASGRTKVVAGANVLTF.

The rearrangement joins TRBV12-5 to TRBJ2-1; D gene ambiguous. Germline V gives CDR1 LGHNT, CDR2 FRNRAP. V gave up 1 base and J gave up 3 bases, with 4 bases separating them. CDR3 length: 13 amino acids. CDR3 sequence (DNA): TGTGCTAGTGGTTTGGCGGGCTACAATGAGCAGTTCTTC. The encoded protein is CASGLAGYNEQFF.

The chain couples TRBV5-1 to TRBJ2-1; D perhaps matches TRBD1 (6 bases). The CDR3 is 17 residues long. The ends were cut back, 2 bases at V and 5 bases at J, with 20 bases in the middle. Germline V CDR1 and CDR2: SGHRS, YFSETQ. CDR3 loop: CASSFGGTGRLNNEQFF. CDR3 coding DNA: TGCGCCAGCAGCTTTGGGGGTACAGGGCGTCTCAACAATGAGCAGTTCTTC.

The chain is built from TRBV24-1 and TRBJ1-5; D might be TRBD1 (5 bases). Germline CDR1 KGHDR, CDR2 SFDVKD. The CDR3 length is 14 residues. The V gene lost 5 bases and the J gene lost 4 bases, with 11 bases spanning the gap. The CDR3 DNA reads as TGTGCCACCAGTGCGTCAGGGTCAAATCAGCCCCAGCATTTT. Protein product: CATSASGSNQPQHF.

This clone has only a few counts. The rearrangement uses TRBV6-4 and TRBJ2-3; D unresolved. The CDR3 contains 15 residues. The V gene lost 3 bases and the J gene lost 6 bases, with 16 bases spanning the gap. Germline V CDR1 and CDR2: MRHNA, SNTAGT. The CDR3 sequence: CASSESPEAWDTQYF. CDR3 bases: TGTGCCAGCAGTGAGTCCCCTGAGGCGTGGGATACGCAGTATTTT.

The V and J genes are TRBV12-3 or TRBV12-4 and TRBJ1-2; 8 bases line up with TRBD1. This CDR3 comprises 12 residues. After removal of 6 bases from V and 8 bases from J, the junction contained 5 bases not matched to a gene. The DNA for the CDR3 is TGTGCCAGCAGCTATCGACAGGGGGGCTACACCTTC. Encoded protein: CASSYRQGGYTF.

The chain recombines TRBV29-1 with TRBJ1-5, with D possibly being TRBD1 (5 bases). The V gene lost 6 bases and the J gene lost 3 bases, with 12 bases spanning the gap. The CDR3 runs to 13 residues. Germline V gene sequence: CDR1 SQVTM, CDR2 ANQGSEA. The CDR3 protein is CSVAGGNNQPQHF. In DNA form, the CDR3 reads TGCAGCGTGGCCGGGGGGAACAATCAGCCCCAGCATTTT.

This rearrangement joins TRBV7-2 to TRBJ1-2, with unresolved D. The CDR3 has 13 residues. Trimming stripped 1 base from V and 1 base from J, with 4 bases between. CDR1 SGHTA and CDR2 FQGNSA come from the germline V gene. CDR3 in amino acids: CASSLDINYGYTF. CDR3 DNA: TGTGCCAGCAGCTTAGACATTAACTATGGCTACACCTTC.

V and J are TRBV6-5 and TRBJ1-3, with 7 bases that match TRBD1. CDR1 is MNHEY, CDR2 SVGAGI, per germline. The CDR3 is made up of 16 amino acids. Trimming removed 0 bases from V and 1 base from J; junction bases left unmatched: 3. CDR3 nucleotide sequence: TGTGCCAGCAGTTACTCGAGACAGGGATCTGGAAACACCATATATTTT. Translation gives CASSYSRQGSGNTIYF.

The CDR3 coding sequence is TGTGCCAGCAGCTTAACAGGGACAGGGGGAGACTATGGCTACACCTTC. Encoded protein: CASSLTGTGGDYGYTF. V and J are TRBV7-3 and TRBJ1-2; 11 bases agree with TRBD1. Looked up from germline, CDR1 is SGHTA and CDR2 is FQGTGA. The ends lost 0 bases at V and 3 bases at J; junction bases unmatched: 3. This CDR3 has 16 amino acids.

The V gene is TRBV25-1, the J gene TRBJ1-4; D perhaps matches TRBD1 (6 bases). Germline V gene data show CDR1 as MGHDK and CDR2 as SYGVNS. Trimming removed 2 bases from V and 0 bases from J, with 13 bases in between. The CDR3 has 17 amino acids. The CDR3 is CASSEHSGTPTNEKLFF. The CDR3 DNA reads TGTGCCAGCAGTGAACACTCCGGGACACCAACTAATGAAAAACTGTTTTTT. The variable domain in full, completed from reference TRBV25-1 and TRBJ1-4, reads EADIYQTPRYLVIGTGKKITLECSQTMGHDKMYWYQQDPGMELHLIHYSYGVNSTEKGDLSSESTVSRIRTEHFPLTLESARPSHTSQYLCASSEHSGTPTNEKLFFGSGTQLSVL.

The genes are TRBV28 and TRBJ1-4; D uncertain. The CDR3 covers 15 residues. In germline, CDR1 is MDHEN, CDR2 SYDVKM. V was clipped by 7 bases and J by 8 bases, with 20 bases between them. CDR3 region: CASNLGSSPIEKLFF. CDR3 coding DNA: TGTGCCAGCAACCTTGGCTCTTCCCCCATAGAAAAACTGTTTTTT.

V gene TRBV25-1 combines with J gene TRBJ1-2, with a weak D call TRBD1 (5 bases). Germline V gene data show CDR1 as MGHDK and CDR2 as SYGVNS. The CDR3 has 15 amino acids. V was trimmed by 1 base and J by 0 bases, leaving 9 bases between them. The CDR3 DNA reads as TGTGCCAGCAGTGAATTTGGGGGGACTAACTATGGCTACACCTTC. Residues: CASSEFGGTNYGYTF.

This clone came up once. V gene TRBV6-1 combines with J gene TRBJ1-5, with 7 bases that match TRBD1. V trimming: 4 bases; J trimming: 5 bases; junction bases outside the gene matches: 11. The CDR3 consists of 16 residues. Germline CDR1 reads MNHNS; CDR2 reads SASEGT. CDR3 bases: TGTGCCAGCAGTGGCCCGACAGGGAATCGGGATCAGCCCCAGCATTTT. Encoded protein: CASSGPTGNRDQPQHF.

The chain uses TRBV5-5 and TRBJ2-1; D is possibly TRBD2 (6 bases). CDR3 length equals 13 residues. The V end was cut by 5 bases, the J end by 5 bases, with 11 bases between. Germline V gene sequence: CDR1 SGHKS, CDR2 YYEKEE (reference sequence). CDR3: CASRLPGDNEQFF. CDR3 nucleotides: TGTGCCAGCAGACTACCGGGGGACAATGAGCAGTTCTTC. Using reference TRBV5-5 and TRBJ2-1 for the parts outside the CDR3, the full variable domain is DAGVTQSPTHLIKTRGQQVTLRCSPISGHKSVSWYQQVLGQGPQFIFQYYEKEERGRGNFPDRFSARQFPNYSSELNVNALLLGDSALYLCASRLPGDNEQFFGPGTRLTVL.

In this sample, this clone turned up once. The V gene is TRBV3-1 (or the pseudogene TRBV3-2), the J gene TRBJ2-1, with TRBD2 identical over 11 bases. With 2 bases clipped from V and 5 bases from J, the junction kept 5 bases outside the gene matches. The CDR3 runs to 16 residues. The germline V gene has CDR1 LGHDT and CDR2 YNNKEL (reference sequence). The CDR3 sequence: CASSQPTSGGNNEQFF. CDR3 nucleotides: TGTGCCAGCAGCCAACCTACTAGCGGGGGTAACAATGAGCAGTTCTTC.

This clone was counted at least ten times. CDR3 sequence reads: CASSLTSGISTDTQYF. Written as DNA, the CDR3 is TGTGCCAGCAGCCTTACAAGCGGGATCAGCACAGATACGCAGTATTTT. The gene calls are TRBV7-8 and TRBJ2-3; 7 bases are a match to TRBD2. The CDR3 totals 16 residues. Germline assignment: CDR1 SGHVS and CDR2 FQNEAQ. The V segment lost 5 bases and the J segment 0 bases; nucleotides outside the gene matches: 8.

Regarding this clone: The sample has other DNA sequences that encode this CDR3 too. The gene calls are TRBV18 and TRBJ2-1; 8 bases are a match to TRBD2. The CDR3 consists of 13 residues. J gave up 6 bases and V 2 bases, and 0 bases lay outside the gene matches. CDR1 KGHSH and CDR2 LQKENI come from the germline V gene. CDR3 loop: CASSPGTSNEQFF. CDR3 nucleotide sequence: TGTGCCAGCTCACCAGGGACTAGCAATGAGCAGTTCTTC.

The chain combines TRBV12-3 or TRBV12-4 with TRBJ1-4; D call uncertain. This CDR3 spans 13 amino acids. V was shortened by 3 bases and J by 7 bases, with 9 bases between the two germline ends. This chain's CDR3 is CASSFVRGEKLFF. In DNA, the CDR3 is TGTGCCAGCAGTTTTGTCCGGGGTGAAAAACTGTTTTTT.

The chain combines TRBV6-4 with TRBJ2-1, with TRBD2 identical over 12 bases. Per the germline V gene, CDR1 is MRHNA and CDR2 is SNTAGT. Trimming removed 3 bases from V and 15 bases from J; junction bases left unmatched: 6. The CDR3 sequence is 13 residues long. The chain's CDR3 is CASSETSGSPSFF. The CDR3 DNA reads TGTGCCAGCAGTGAGACTAGCGGGAGCCCGTCGTTCTTC.

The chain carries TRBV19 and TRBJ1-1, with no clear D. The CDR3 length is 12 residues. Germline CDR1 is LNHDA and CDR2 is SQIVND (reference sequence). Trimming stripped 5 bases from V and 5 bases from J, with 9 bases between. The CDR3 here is CASSLGRTEAFF. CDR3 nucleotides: TGTGCCAGTAGTTTAGGGAGGACTGAAGCTTTCTTT.

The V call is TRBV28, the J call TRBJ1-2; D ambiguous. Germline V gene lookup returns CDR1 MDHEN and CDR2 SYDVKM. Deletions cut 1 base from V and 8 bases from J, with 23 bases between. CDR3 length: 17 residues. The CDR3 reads CASSLSFGSSNPRGYTF. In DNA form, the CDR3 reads TGTGCCAGCAGTTTATCCTTCGGGTCCTCTAACCCACGAGGCTACACCTTC.

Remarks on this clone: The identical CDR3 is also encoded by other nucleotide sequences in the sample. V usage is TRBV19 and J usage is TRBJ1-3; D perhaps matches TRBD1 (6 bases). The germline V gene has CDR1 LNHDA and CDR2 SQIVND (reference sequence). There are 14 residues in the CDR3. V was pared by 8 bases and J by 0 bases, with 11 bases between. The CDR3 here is CASLDRSSGNTIYF. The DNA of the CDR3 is TGTGCCAGTCTTGACAGGAGCTCTGGAAACACCATATATTTT.

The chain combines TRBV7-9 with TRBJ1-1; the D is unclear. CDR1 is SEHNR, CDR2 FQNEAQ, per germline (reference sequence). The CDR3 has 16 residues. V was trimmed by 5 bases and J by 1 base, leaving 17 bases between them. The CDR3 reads CASSPGIFNRNTEAFF. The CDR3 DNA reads TGTGCCAGCAGCCCCGGGATTTTCAATCGGAACACTGAAGCTTTCTTT.

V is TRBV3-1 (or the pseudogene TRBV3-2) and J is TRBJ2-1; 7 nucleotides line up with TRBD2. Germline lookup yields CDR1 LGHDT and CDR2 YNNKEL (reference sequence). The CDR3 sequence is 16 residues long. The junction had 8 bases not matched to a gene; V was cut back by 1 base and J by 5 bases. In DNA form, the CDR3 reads TGTGCCAGCAGCCAAGGGTCCGGCGGGAGTCACAATGAGCAGTTCTTC. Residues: CASSQGSGGSHNEQFF.